These T cell receptor beta chains were read from a single sample in a study of blood T cell repertoires in COVID-19. Using immunoSEQ multiplex PCR, the repertoire was profiled, and TCRdb retains in-frame clones only, with some absent. Counted here are about 100,000 clones, roughly four fifths occurring once; the ten biggest clones make up about 4%. The specimen sequenced was peripheral blood. The receptors come from a woman aged 70-85 years with acute or convalescent COVID-19. Both conserved end residues are part of each CDR3. Fields, in order: V gene, D gene, J gene, clone size, CDR3 DNA, CDR3 protein. D genes are given only for firm matches. Rows give clone size only sometimes, using once, few, many, or a class for an expanded clone.

V gene: TRBV6-6
D gene: TRBD1
J gene: TRBJ1-2
clone size: once
CDR3 DNA: TGTGCCAGCAGTTCGCAAACAGGGGGCCCCTATGGCTACACCTTC
CDR3 protein: CASSSQTGGPYGYTF

V gene: TRBV29-1
D gene: TRBD2
J gene: TRBJ2-5
clone size: .
CDR3 DNA: TGCAGCGTTGAAGATTGGGGACTAGCGGGAGCCAAGGGGGAGACCCAGTACTTC
CDR3 protein: CSVEDWGLAGAKGETQYF

V gene: TRBV3-1/TRBV3-2
D gene: TRBD1
J gene: TRBJ1-1
clone size: .
CDR3 DNA: TGTGCCAGCAGCAGAGAGGGACAGGTCATGAACACTGAAGCTTTCTTT
CDR3 protein: CASSREGQVMNTEAFF

V gene: TRBV2
D gene: .
J gene: TRBJ1-4
clone size: few
CDR3 DNA: TGTGCCAGCAGTCCCACCGGGGTGGGCGGGGAAAAACTGTTTTTT
CDR3 protein: CASSPTGVGGEKLFF

V gene: TRBV6-6
D gene: .
J gene: TRBJ2-1
clone size: .
CDR3 DNA: TGTGCCAGCAGAGAACGGACCGGAGGCAATGAGCAGTTCTTC
CDR3 protein: CASRERTGGNEQFF

V gene: TRBV28
D gene: TRBD1
J gene: TRBJ1-6
clone size: .
CDR3 DNA: TGTGCCAGCAGTCCCGACAGGGTGCATTCACCCCTCCACTTT
CDR3 protein: CASSPDRVHSPLHF

V gene: TRBV11-3
D gene: .
J gene: TRBJ1-1
clone size: .
CDR3 DNA: TGTGCCAGCAGCCCTCAACATGTGAACACTGAAGCTTTCTTT
CDR3 protein: CASSPQHVNTEAFF

V gene: TRBV6-5
D gene: TRBD1
J gene: TRBJ2-7
clone size: .
CDR3 DNA: TGTGCCAGTACAGAAGGGACAGGGGGATCCTACGAGCAGTACTTC
CDR3 protein: CASTEGTGGSYEQYF

V gene: TRBV6-1
D gene: .
J gene: TRBJ1-2
clone size: once
CDR3 DNA: TGTGCCAGCAGTGAAAGGAGTCCAACGGGGGACTATGGCTACACCTTC
CDR3 protein: CASSERSPTGDYGYTF

V gene: TRBV5-6
D gene: .
J gene: TRBJ1-1
clone size: few
CDR3 DNA: TGTGCCACGGGGGGAGTGAACACTGAAGCTTTCTTT
CDR3 protein: CATGGVNTEAFF

V gene: TRBV6-5
D gene: .
J gene: TRBJ1-5
clone size: few
CDR3 DNA: TGTGCCAGCAGTAGGGTAGGGGCCGGCAATCAGCCCCAGCATTTT
CDR3 protein: CASSRVGAGNQPQHF

V gene: TRBV3-1/TRBV3-2
D gene: TRBD1
J gene: TRBJ1-2
clone size: .
CDR3 DNA: TGTGCCAGCAGCCTCGGACAGGGAGTGGGCGGCTACACCTTC
CDR3 protein: CASSLGQGVGGYTF

V gene: TRBV28
D gene: .
J gene: TRBJ1-6
clone size: .
CDR3 DNA: TGTGCCAGCAGCCCACCCGGACAGCCCTATAATTCACCCCTCCACTTT
CDR3 protein: CASSPPGQPYNSPLHF

V gene: TRBV6-2/TRBV6-3
D gene: TRBD2
J gene: TRBJ2-3
clone size: .
CDR3 DNA: TGTGCCAGCAGTAGCGGGGGGGCAGATACGCAGTATTTT
CDR3 protein: CASSSGGADTQYF

V gene: TRBV3-1/TRBV3-2
D gene: TRBD1
J gene: TRBJ2-2
clone size: .
CDR3 DNA: TGTGCCAGCAGCCAAGTTAGGGGGCCCGGGGAGCTATTTTTT
CDR3 protein: CASSQVRGPGELFF

V gene: TRBV7-2
D gene: .
J gene: TRBJ1-5
clone size: .
CDR3 DNA: TGTGCCAGCAGCTTAAATAGCGGGCAGCACTATCAGCCCCAGCATTTT
CDR3 protein: CASSLNSGQHYQPQHF

V gene: TRBV28
D gene: TRBD1
J gene: TRBJ1-2
clone size: .
CDR3 DNA: TGTGCCGGCAGTTCCCGGACAGGGGGCCGGTATGGCTACACCTTC
CDR3 protein: CAGSSRTGGRYGYTF

V gene: TRBV5-3
D gene: .
J gene: TRBJ1-2
clone size: .
CDR3 DNA: TGTGCCAGAAAAGTAGTAGGGGACTATGGCTACACCTTC
CDR3 protein: CARKVVGDYGYTF

V gene: TRBV19
D gene: .
J gene: TRBJ2-6
clone size: .
CDR3 DNA: TGTGCCAGTAGTACGGGAAGTAGTCCTTTCTTTGGGGCCAACGTCCTGACTTTC
CDR3 protein: CASSTGSSPFFGANVLTF

V gene: TRBV7-8
D gene: TRBD2
J gene: TRBJ2-4
clone size: .
CDR3 DNA: TGTGCCAGCAGCTTAGCGCGGGGGGCGAGAGGCATTCAGTACTTC
CDR3 protein: CASSLARGARGIQYF

V gene: TRBV5-8
D gene: .
J gene: TRBJ1-5
clone size: .
CDR3 DNA: TGTGCCAGCAGCTACGGACTAAAGGCCCAGCATTTT
CDR3 protein: CASSYGLKAQHF

V gene: TRBV28
D gene: TRBD1
J gene: TRBJ1-5
clone size: .
CDR3 DNA: TGTGCCAGCAGTTTACTCGGGACAGAGGGTCAGCCCCAGCATTTT
CDR3 protein: CASSLLGTEGQPQHF

V gene: TRBV19
D gene: .
J gene: TRBJ1-3
clone size: .
CDR3 DNA: TGTGCCAGTAGTTGGAGACAGGGAAACACCATATATTTT
CDR3 protein: CASSWRQGNTIYF

V gene: TRBV7-3
D gene: TRBD1
J gene: TRBJ2-3
clone size: .
CDR3 DNA: TGTGCCAGCAGCCCCAGGGGGAAAAGCACAGATACGCAGTATTTT
CDR3 protein: CASSPRGKSTDTQYF

V gene: TRBV14
D gene: TRBD1
J gene: TRBJ1-6
clone size: .
CDR3 DNA: TGTGCCAGCAGCCAAGCGACAGGGGGATCACCCCTCCACTTT
CDR3 protein: CASSQATGGSPLHF

V gene: TRBV19
D gene: .
J gene: TRBJ1-5
clone size: .
CDR3 DNA: TGTGCCAGTAGTATCGCGTACTACAATCAGCCCCAGCATTTT
CDR3 protein: CASSIAYYNQPQHF

V gene: TRBV28
D gene: TRBD1
J gene: TRBJ1-2
clone size: .
CDR3 DNA: TGTGCCAGCAGCCAGACCCAGGGACAGAGCCGGGCTAACTATGGCTACACCTTC
CDR3 protein: CASSQTQGQSRANYGYTF

V gene: TRBV28
D gene: .
J gene: TRBJ1-1
clone size: .
CDR3 DNA: TGTGCCAACGAGGGTGGCGGGAACACTGAAGCTTTCTTT
CDR3 protein: CANEGGGNTEAFF

V gene: TRBV30
D gene: TRBD1
J gene: TRBJ2-1
clone size: .
CDR3 DNA: TGTGCCTGGAGTCTCCCCTCAGGGGGCTCCTACAATGAGCAGTTCTTC
CDR3 protein: CAWSLPSGGSYNEQFF

V gene: TRBV7-2
D gene: .
J gene: TRBJ1-5
clone size: .
CDR3 DNA: TGTGCCAGCAGCTTGAGGTGGGATCAGCCCCAGCATTTT
CDR3 protein: CASSLRWDQPQHF

V gene: TRBV6-5
D gene: TRBD1
J gene: TRBJ1-2
clone size: few
CDR3 DNA: TGTGCCAGCAGTCAACAGGGGCTTGGCTACACCTTC
CDR3 protein: CASSQQGLGYTF

V gene: TRBV18
D gene: TRBD1
J gene: TRBJ2-1
clone size: .
CDR3 DNA: TGTGCCAGCTCAGCCCGGGACAGGGGCAATGAGCAGTTCTTC
CDR3 protein: CASSARDRGNEQFF

V gene: TRBV2
D gene: .
J gene: TRBJ2-2
clone size: .
CDR3 DNA: TGTGCCAGCAGTGAACCGGCCGGGGAGCTGTTTTTT
CDR3 protein: CASSEPAGELFF

V gene: TRBV4-1
D gene: TRBD1
J gene: TRBJ1-5
clone size: .
CDR3 DNA: TGCGCCAGCAGCCTAACGATGACAGGGGGTGGCCATCAGCCCCAGCATTTT
CDR3 protein: CASSLTMTGGGHQPQHF

V gene: TRBV18
D gene: .
J gene: TRBJ2-1
clone size: .
CDR3 DNA: TGTGCCAGCTCACCTCAGGGGAATGAGCAGTTCTTC
CDR3 protein: CASSPQGNEQFF

V gene: TRBV5-4
D gene: TRBD2
J gene: TRBJ2-5
clone size: .
CDR3 DNA: TGTGCCAGCAGCCCCCGCTTACTAGCGGGGGTTCAAGAGACCCAGTACTTC
CDR3 protein: CASSPRLLAGVQETQYF

V gene: TRBV19
D gene: .
J gene: TRBJ1-5
clone size: .
CDR3 DNA: TGTGCCAGTAGTATAGATCGTGCGGGGTTAGGCAATCAGCCCCAGCATTTT
CDR3 protein: CASSIDRAGLGNQPQHF

V gene: TRBV7-6
D gene: TRBD1
J gene: TRBJ1-6
clone size: .
CDR3 DNA: TGTGCCAGCAGCCCTTCCGGGAGGGGGCTTTCACCCCTCCACTTT
CDR3 protein: CASSPSGRGLSPLHF

V gene: TRBV18
D gene: TRBD1
J gene: TRBJ1-1
clone size: .
CDR3 DNA: TGTGCCAGCTCACGTACAGGGGACACTGAAGCTTTCTTT
CDR3 protein: CASSRTGDTEAFF

V gene: TRBV11-2
D gene: .
J gene: TRBJ2-3
clone size: .
CDR3 DNA: TGTGCCAGCAGCTTAGATCGAAACCCCCGAGGGGGTACGCAGTATTTT
CDR3 protein: CASSLDRNPRGGTQYF

V gene: TRBV18
D gene: .
J gene: TRBJ2-5
clone size: few
CDR3 DNA: TGTGCCAGCTCATCACTGGGGGCAGCCTCCCTCCAAGAGACCCAGTACTTC
CDR3 protein: CASSSLGAASLQETQYF

V gene: TRBV7-3
D gene: .
J gene: TRBJ1-2
clone size: .
CDR3 DNA: TGTGCCAGCAGCTTAGGGCCGGGAGGGTACTATGGCTACACCTTC
CDR3 protein: CASSLGPGGYYGYTF

V gene: TRBV28
D gene: TRBD1
J gene: TRBJ2-5
clone size: .
CDR3 DNA: TGTGCCAGCAGTCCGGGACAGCCTGGGGAAGAGACCCAGTACTTC
CDR3 protein: CASSPGQPGEETQYF

V gene: TRBV4-2
D gene: TRBD2
J gene: TRBJ2-7
clone size: .
CDR3 DNA: TGTGCCAGCAGCCAAGAACCCCAGGGACTAGCTCCCCTCGAGCAGTACTTC
CDR3 protein: CASSQEPQGLAPLEQYF

V gene: TRBV6-6
D gene: TRBD2
J gene: TRBJ2-1
clone size: .
CDR3 DNA: TGTGCCAGCAGTTATCTCGGGACTAGCGTCTACAATGAGCAGTTCTTC
CDR3 protein: CASSYLGTSVYNEQFF